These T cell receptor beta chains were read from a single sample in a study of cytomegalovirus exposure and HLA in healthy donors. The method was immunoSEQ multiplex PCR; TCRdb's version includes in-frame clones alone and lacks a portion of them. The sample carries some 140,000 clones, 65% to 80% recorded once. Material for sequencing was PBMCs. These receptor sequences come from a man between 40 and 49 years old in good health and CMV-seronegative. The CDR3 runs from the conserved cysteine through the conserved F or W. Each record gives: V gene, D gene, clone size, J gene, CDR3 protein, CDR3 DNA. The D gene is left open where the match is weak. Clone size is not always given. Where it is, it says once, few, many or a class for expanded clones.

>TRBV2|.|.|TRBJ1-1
CASSESTGENTEAFF
TGTGCCAGCAGTGAGTCGACAGGTGAGAACACTGAAGCTTTCTTT
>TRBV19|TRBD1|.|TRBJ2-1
CASNRPGQGTVNEQFF
TGTGCCAGTAACCGGCCGGGACAGGGAACGGTCAATGAGCAGTTCTTC
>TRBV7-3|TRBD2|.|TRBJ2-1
CASSLTVLDTSGSHSYNEQFF
TGTGCCAGCAGCTTAACTGTGCTAGATACTAGCGGGAGCCACTCCTACAATGAGCAGTTCTTC
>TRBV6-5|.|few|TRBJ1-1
CASKTGGEGNTEAFF
TGTGCCAGCAAGACGGGGGGAGAGGGGAACACTGAAGCTTTCTTT
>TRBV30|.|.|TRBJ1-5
CAWSHRDGQPQHF
TGTGCCTGGAGTCACAGGGATGGGCAGCCCCAGCATTTT
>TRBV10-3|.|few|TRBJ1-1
CAISVDKARLEAFF
TGTGCCATCAGTGTGGATAAGGCGCGGCTCGAAGCTTTCTTT
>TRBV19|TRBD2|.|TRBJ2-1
CASSSDGGNGFF
TGTGCCAGTAGTAGCGACGGGGGGAATGGGTTCTTC
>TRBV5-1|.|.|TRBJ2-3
CASSRAGKASIVASTDTQYF
TGCGCCAGCAGCCGTGCCGGAAAAGCTAGCATCGTCGCTAGCACAGATACGCAGTATTTT
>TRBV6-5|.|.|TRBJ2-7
CASTGDTYEQYF
TGTGCCAGCACGGGAGATACCTACGAGCAGTACTTC
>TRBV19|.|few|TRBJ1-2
CASSREWDSEGYTF
TGTGCCAGTAGCCGAGAGTGGGACTCTGAGGGCTACACCTTC
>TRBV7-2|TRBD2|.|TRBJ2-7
CASSLEASGRLGVGEQYF
TGTGCCAGCAGCTTAGAGGCTAGCGGGAGACTCGGAGTGGGGGAGCAGTACTTC
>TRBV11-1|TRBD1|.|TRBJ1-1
CASSLRRQGATEAFF
TGTGCCAGCAGCCTCCGGCGACAGGGGGCCACTGAAGCTTTCTTT
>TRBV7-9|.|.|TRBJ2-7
CASSAGTRAYEQYF
TGTGCCAGCAGCGCTGGCACTAGAGCCTACGAGCAGTACTTC
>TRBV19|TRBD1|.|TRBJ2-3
CASGTVSTQYF
TGTGCCAGCGGGACAGTGAGTACGCAGTATTTT
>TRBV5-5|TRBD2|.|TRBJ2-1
CASSLGKGLAGTYNEQFF
TGTGCCAGCAGCTTGGGAAAGGGACTAGCGGGTACCTACAATGAGCAGTTCTTC
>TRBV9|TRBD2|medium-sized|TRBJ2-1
CASSVEYRGGLEFF
TGTGCCAGCAGCGTAGAATACCGGGGGGGCCTGGAGTTCTTC
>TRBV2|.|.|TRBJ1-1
CASSDPVDSAMNTEAFF
TGTGCCAGCAGTGATCCGGTGGACAGCGCCATGAACACTGAAGCTTTCTTT
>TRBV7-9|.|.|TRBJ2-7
CASSLAPGTPGSYEQYF
TGTGCCAGCAGCTTAGCCCCGGGGACCCCCGGGAGCTACGAGCAGTACTTC
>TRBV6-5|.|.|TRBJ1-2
CASSSRSGYGYTF
TGTGCCAGCAGCTCCAGATCAGGGTATGGCTACACCTTC
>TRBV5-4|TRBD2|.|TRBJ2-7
CASSWGLAALSYEQYF
TGTGCCAGCAGCTGGGGACTAGCGGCCCTATCCTACGAGCAGTACTTC
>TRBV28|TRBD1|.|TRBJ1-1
CASRPSRGLTEAFF
TGTGCCAGCAGGCCCTCCAGGGGGCTCACTGAAGCTTTCTTT
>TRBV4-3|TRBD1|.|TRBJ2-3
CASSRENRGGDTQYF
TGCGCCAGCAGCCGAGAAAACAGGGGTGGCGATACGCAGTATTTT
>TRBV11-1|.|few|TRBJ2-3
CASSLVPGQSDTQYF
TGTGCCAGCAGCTTAGTCCCTGGCCAGTCAGATACGCAGTATTTT
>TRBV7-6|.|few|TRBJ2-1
CASSSQGSLLPNEQFF
TGTGCCAGCAGCTCCCAGGGTTCCCTCCTGCCCAATGAGCAGTTCTTC
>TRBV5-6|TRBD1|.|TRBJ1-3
CASSAGQGASDF
TGTGCCAGCAGCGCAGGACAGGGGGCGTCGGATTTT
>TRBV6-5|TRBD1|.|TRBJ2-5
CASSPDRGETQYF
TGTGCCAGCAGTCCCGACAGGGGAGAGACCCAGTACTTC
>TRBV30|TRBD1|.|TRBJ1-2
CAWSVGPVETGKYGYTF
TGTGCCTGGAGTGTAGGCCCGGTGGAGACAGGGAAGTATGGCTACACCTTC
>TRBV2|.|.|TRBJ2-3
CASSEALGGPGTDTQYF
TGTGCCAGCAGTGAAGCGCTCGGGGGGCCGGGCACAGATACGCAGTATTTT
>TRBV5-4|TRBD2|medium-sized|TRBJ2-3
CASSRRLAGGPTDTQYF
TGTGCCAGCAGTCGCAGACTAGCGGGGGGCCCCACAGATACGCAGTATTTT
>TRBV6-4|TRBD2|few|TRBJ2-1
CASSDRGLAGEQFF
TGTGCCAGCAGTGACCGGGGACTAGCTGGTGAGCAGTTCTTC
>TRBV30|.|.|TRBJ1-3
CAWSGGLGNTIYF
TGTGCCTGGAGTGGGGGGCTTGGAAACACCATATATTTT
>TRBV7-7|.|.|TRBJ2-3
CASSLLVGGTDTQYF
TGTGCCAGCAGCTTACTAGTGGGAGGCACAGATACGCAGTATTTT
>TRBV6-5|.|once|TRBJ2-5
CASSDRLGEETQYF
TGTGCCAGCAGCGACAGGTTAGGGGAAGAGACCCAGTACTTC
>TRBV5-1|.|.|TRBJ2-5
CASSLTTGQETQYF
TGCGCCAGCAGCTTGACGACAGGTCAGGAGACCCAGTACTTC
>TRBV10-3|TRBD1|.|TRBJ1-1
CAISPGTGVPNTEAFF
TGTGCCATCAGTCCCGGGACAGGGGTGCCGAACACTGAAGCTTTCTTT
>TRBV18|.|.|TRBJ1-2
CASSPREQEWNYGYTF
TGTGCCAGCTCACCACGGGAACAGGAATGGAACTATGGCTACACCTTC
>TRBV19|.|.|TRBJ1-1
CASSIVGGASPMNTEAFF
TGTGCCAGTAGTATAGTGGGGGGGGCCAGTCCTATGAACACTGAAGCTTTCTTT
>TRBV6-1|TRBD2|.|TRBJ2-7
CASSGPTSGRSYEQYF
TGTGCCAGCAGTGGCCCGACTAGCGGGAGATCCTACGAGCAGTACTTC
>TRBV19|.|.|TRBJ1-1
CASVRRQEAFF
TGTGCCAGTGTAAGGAGGCAGGAAGCTTTCTTT
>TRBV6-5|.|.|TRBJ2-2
CASSYFRTGELFF
TGTGCCAGCAGTTACTTCAGAACCGGGGAGCTGTTTTTT
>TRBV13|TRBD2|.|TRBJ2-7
CASSPRTSGISYEQYF
TGTGCCAGCAGCCCCAGGACTAGCGGGATCTCCTACGAGCAGTACTTC
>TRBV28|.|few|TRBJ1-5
CASSSPRDSNQPQHF
TGTGCCAGCAGTTCCCCTCGGGATAGCAATCAGCCCCAGCATTTT
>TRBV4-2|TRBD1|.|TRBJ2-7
CASSHGQGAYEQYF
TGTGCCAGCAGCCATGGACAGGGGGCCTACGAGCAGTACTTC
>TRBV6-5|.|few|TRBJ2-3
CASRDGDRADTQYF
TGTGCCAGCAGAGACGGCGACAGAGCAGATACGCAGTATTTT
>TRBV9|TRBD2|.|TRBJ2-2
CASSERLAGVTGELFF
TGTGCCAGCAGCGAAAGACTAGCGGGAGTCACCGGGGAGCTGTTTTTT
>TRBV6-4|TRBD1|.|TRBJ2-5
CASRPTGGIGETQYF
TGTGCCAGCAGGCCTACAGGGGGTATAGGGGAGACCCAGTACTTC